Below, one TCR beta chain is given with its context. The data originate from a study of cytomegalovirus exposure and HLA in healthy donors. The PCR made use of 60 Vbeta and 13 Jbeta primers. Generated by immunoSEQ multiplex PCR, the TCRdb table keeps only in-frame clones and is missing some. The sample contains more than 95,000 clones, about 80% of which appear only once. The sequenced material came from PBMCs. The receptor was isolated from a woman between 45 and 60 years old in good health and CMV-seropositive.

This CDR3 reads CASNSQGARYEQYF. The CDR3 coding sequence is TGTGCCAGCAACTCACAGGGGGCGCGGTACGAGCAGTACTTC. The chain recombines TRBV7-8 with TRBJ2-7; 9 positions match TRBD1. CDR3 length: 14 residues. Germline V gene data show CDR1 as SGHVS and CDR2 as FQNEAQ. V gave up 7 bases and J gave up 4 bases; unmatched junction bases: 8. Combining the CDR3 with reference TRBV7-8 and TRBJ2-7 gives the whole variable domain GAGVSQSPRYKVAKRGQDVALRCDPISGHVSLFWYQQALGQGPEFLTYFQNEAQLDKSGLPSDRFFAERPEGSVSTLKIQRTQQEDSAVYLCASNSQGARYEQYFGPGTRLTVT.